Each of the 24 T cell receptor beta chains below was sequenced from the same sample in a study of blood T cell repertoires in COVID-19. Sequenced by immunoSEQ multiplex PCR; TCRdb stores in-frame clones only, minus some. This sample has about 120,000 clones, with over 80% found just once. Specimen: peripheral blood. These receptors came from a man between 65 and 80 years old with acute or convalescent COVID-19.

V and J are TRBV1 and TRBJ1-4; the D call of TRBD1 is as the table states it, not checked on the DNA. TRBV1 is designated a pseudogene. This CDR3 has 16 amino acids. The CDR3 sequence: CTRDQLSVQTNEKLFF. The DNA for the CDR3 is TGCACCAGAGACCAGCTTTCAGTACAGACTAATGAAAAACTGTTTTTT.

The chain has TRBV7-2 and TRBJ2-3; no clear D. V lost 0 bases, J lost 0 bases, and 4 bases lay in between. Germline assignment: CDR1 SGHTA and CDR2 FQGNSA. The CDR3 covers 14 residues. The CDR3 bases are TGTGCCAGCAGCTTAGCCATTAGCACAGATACGCAGTATTTT. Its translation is CASSLAISTDTQYF.

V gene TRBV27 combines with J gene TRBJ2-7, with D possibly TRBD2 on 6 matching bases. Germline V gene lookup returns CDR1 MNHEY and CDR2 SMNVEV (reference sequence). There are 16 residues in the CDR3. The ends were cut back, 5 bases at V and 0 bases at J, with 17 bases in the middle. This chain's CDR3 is CASSPQRYGSSYEQYF. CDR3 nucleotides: TGTGCCAGCAGTCCCCAGAGATACGGGAGCTCCTACGAGCAGTACTTC.

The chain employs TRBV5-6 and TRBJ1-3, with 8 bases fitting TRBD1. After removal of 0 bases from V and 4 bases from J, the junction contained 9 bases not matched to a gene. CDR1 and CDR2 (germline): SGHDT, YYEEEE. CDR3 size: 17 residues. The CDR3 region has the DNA TGTGCCAGCAGCTTGGAGAGCCAGGGGGCGTGGGGAAACACCATATATTTT. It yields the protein CASSLESQGAWGNTIYF.

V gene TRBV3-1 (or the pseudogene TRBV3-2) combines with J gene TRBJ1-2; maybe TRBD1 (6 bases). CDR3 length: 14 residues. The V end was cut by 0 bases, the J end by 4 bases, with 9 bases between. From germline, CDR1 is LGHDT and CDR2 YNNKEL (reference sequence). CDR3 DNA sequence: TGTGCCAGCAGCCAAGAAGGGGGTGGCTATGGCTACACCTTC. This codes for CASSQEGGGYGYTF.

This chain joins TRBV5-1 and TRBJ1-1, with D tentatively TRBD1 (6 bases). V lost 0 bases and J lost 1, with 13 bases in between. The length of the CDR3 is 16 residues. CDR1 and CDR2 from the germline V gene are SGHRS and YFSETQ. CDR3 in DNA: TGCGCCAGCAGCTTGGAATCGGGGGGCGGGAACACTGAAGCTTTCTTT. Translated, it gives CASSLESGGGNTEAFF.

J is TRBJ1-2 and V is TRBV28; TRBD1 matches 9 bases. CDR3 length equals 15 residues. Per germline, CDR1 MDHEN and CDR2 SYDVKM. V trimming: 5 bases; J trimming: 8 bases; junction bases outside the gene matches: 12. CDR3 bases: TGTGCCAGCAGTGGGACAGGGACCCTGGAGAGAGGCTACACCTTC. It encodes CASSGTGTLERGYTF.

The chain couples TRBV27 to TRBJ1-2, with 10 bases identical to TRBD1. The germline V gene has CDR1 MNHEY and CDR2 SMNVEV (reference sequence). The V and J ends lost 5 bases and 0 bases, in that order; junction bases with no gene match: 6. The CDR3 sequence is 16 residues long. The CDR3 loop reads CASSPADRGPNYGYTF. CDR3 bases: TGTGCCAGCAGTCCAGCTGACAGGGGGCCTAACTATGGCTACACCTTC.

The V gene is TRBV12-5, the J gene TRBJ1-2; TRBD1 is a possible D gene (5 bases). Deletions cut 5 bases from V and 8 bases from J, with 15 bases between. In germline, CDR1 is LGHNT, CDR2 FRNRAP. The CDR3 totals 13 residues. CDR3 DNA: TGTGCTAGTGGTCCTTCTCTGGGGCGCGGCTACACCTTC. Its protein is CASGPSLGRGYTF. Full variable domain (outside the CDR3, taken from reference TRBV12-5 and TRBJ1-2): DARVTQTPRHKVTEMGQEVTMRCQPILGHNTVFWYRQTMMQGLELLAYFRNRAPLDDSGMPKDRFSAEMPDATLATLKIQPSEPRDSAVYFCASGPSLGRGYTFGSGTRLTVV.

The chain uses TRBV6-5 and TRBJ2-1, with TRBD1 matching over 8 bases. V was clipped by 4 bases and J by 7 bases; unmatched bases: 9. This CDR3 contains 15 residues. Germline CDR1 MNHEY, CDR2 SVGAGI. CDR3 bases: TGTGCCAGCAGTTCCCCCGGGACAGGCTCGAATGAGCAGTTCTTC. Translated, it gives CASSSPGTGSNEQFF.

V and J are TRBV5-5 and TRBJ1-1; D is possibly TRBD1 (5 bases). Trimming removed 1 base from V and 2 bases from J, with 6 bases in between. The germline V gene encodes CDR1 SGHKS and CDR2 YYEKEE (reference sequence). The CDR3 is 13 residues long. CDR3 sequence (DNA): TGTGCCAGCAGCTTGCAGGGAAACACTGAAGCTTTCTTT. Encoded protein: CASSLQGNTEAFF.

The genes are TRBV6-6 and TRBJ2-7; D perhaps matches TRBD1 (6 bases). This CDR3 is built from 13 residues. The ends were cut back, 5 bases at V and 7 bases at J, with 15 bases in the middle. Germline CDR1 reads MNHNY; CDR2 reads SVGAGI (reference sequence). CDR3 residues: CASSPRQALEQYF. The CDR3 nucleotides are TGTGCCAGCAGTCCCCGACAGGCCTTGGAGCAGTACTTC.

DNA of the CDR3: TGTGCCATCAGTGAGTGGCGGGGAGACTACAATGAGCAGTTCTTC. This translates into CAISEWRGDYNEQFF. The rearrangement links TRBV10-3 to TRBJ2-1; possible D gene TRBD2, 6 bases. The germline V and J ends were trimmed by 1 base and 3 bases, with 10 bases remaining between them. This CDR3 comprises 15 residues. Germline V gene data show CDR1 as ENHRY and CDR2 as SYGVKD.

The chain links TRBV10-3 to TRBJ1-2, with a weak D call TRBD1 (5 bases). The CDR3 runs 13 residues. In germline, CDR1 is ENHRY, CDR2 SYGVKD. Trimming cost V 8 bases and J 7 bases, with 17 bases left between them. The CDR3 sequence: CAIHTAGTGGYTF. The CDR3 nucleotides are TGTGCCATCCATACCGCGGGGACTGGTGGCTACACCTTC.

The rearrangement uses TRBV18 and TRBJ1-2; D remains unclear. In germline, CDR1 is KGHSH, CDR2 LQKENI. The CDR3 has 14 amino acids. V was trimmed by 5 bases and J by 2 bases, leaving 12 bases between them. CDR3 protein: CASSAGRVNYGYTF. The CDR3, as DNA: TGTGCCAGCTCAGCGGGCCGTGTGAACTATGGCTACACCTTC. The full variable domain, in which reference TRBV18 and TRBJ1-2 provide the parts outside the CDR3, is NAGVMQNPRHLVRRRGQEARLRCSPMKGHSHVYWYRQLPEEGLKFMVYLQKENIIDESGMPKERFSAEFPKEGPSILRIQQVVRGDSAAYFCASSAGRVNYGYTFGSGTRLTVV.

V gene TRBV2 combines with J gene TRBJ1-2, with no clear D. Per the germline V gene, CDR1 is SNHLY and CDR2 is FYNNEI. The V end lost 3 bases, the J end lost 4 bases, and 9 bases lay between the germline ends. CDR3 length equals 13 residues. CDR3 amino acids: CASSDFKSYGYTF. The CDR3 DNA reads TGTGCCAGCAGTGATTTCAAGAGCTATGGCTACACCTTC.

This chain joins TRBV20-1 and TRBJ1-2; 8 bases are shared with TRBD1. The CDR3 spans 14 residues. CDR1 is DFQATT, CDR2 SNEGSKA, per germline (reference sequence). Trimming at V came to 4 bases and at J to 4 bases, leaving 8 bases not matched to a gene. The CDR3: CSATDRGGPYGYTF. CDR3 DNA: TGCAGTGCTACTGACAGGGGTGGTCCCTATGGCTACACCTTC.

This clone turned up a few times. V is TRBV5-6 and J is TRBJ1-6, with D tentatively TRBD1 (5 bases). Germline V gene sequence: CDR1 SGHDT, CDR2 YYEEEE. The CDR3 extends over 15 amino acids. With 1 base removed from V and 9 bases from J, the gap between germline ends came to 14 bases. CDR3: CASSLWSGGFSPLHF. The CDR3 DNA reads TGTGCCAGCAGCTTGTGGTCCGGGGGGTTTTCACCCCTCCACTTT.

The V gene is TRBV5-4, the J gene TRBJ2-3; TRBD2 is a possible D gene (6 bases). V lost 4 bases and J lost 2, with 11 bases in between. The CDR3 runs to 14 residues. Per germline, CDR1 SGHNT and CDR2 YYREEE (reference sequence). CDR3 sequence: CASSPGLVTDTQYF. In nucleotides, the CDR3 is TGTGCCAGCAGCCCGGGACTTGTCACAGATACGCAGTATTTT.

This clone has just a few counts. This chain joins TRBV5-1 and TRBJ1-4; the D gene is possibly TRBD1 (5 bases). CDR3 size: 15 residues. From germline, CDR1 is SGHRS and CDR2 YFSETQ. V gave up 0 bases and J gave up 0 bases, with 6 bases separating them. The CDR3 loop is CASSLGQSTNEKLFF. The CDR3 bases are TGCGCCAGCAGCTTGGGACAGTCAACTAATGAAAAACTGTTTTTT.

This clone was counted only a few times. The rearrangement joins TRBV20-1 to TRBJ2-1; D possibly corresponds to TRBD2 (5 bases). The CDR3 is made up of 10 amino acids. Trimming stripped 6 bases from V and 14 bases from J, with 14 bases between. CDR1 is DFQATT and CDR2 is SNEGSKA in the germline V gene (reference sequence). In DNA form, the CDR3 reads TGCAGTGCCAAGAAGGCCGGGGAGTTCTTC. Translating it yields CSAKKAGEFF.

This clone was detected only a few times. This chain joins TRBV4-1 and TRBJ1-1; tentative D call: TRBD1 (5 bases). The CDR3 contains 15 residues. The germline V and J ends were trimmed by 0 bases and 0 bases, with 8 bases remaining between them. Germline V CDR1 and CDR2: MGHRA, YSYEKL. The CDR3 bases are TGCGCCAGCAGCCAAGAGACAGTAATGAACACTGAAGCTTTCTTT. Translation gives CASSQETVMNTEAFF.

CDR3: CASSQEGTSGEGIGTQYF. The CDR3 DNA sequence: TGTGCCAGCAGCCAAGAAGGGACTAGCGGGGAGGGCATAGGTACCCAGTACTTC. The chain combines TRBV3-1 (or the pseudogene TRBV3-2) with TRBJ2-5; TRBD2 matches at 13 bases. With 0 bases clipped from V and 8 bases from J, the junction kept 12 bases outside the gene matches. This CDR3 contains 18 residues. CDR1 and CDR2 from the germline V gene are LGHDT and YNNKEL (reference sequence).

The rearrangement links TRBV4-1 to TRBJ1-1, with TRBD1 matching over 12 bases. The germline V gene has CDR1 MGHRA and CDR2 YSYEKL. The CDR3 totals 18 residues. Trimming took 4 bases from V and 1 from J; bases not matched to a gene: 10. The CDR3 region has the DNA TGCGCCAGCAGCCCCCGGGGGACAGGGGGCGCAAAGAACACTGAAGCTTTCTTT. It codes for CASSPRGTGGAKNTEAFF.